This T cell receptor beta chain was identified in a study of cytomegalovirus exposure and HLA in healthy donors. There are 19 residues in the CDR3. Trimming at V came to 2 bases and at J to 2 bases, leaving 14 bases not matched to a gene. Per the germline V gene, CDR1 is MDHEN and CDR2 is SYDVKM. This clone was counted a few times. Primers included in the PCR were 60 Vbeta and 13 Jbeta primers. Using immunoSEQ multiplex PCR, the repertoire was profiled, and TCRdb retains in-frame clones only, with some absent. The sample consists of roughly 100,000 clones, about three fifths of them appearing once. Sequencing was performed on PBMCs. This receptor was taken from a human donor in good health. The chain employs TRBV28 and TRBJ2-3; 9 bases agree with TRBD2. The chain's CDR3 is CASSLGLRGGRVSTDTQYF. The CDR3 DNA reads TGTGCCAGCAGTTTAGGACTGAGAGGCGGGAGGGTATCCACAGATACGCAGTATTTT.